Shown below are 29 T cell receptor beta chains from a single sample sequenced in a study of shared clonotypes between healthy human individuals. Repertoires were generated with immunoSEQ multiplex PCR, while TCRdb's copy carries only in-frame clones and drops some. The sample yields roughly 500,000 clones, about four fifths seen once. Sequenced material: PBMCs. The receptors here all came from a woman aged 35 to 49 in good health. Some clones in this sample may be carry-over from other donors' samples.

The rearrangement joins TRBV6-5 to TRBJ2-2, with 10 bases identical to TRBD1. This CDR3 spans 14 amino acids. With V trimmed by 10 bases and J by 6 bases, 8 bases remained unmatched. Germline assignment: CDR1 MNHEY and CDR2 SVGAGI. The CDR3 bases are TGTGCCATCAGGGGACAGGGGAAGGCCGGGGAGCTGTTTTTT. Its translation: CAIRGQGKAGELFF.

The rearrangement joins TRBV10-3 to TRBJ2-1, with D maybe TRBD2 (6 bases). The CDR3 is 15 amino acids. CDR1 is ENHRY and CDR2 is SYGVKD in the germline V gene. V was pared by 4 bases and J by 5 bases, with 15 bases between. The DNA of the CDR3 is TGTGCCATCAGTGGTACTAGCATATGGGACAATGAGCAGTTCTTC. As protein: CAISGTSIWDNEQFF.

V is TRBV6-4 and J is TRBJ2-1, with D unclear. Trimming left V 3 bases short and J 0 bases short, with 9 bases between. The germline V gene has CDR1 MRHNA and CDR2 SNTAGT. CDR3 length: 15 residues. CDR3 in DNA: TGTGCCAGCAGTGATGACCCGAGCTCCTACAATGAGCAGTTCTTC. It encodes CASSDDPSSYNEQFF.

The chain couples TRBV29-1 to TRBJ2-1, with a weak D call TRBD1 (6 bases). The germline V gene has CDR1 SQVTM and CDR2 ANQGSEA. This CDR3 comprises 12 residues. V lost 4 bases and J lost 9, with 13 bases in between. Written as DNA, the CDR3 is TGCAGCGTTGCGTGGGGGCCCGGTGAGCAGTTCTTC. It encodes CSVAWGPGEQFF.

For the CDR3, the DNA is TGCAGCGTTGAAGACGCGACAGGGTGGCAAGAGACCCAGTACTTC. Translation: CSVEDATGWQETQYF. V and J are TRBV29-1 and TRBJ2-5; TRBD1 matches at 7 bases. The V segment lost 0 bases and the J segment 2 bases; nucleotides outside the gene matches: 6. The CDR3 covers 15 residues. Germline V gene lookup returns CDR1 SQVTM and CDR2 ANQGSEA.

This rearrangement joins TRBV5-1 to TRBJ2-3, with D perhaps matching TRBD1 or TRBD2 (5 bases each). V gave up 5 bases and J gave up 1 base, with 8 bases separating them. Germline CDR1 and CDR2: SGHRS and YFSETQ. The CDR3 is 13 residues long. CDR3 bases: TGCGCCAGCAGTAGAGGGGGCACAGATACGCAGTATTTT. Protein product: CASSRGGTDTQYF.

J is TRBJ2-6 and V is TRBV9; D is undetermined. Germline lookup yields CDR1 SGDLS and CDR2 YYNGEE. Trimming removed 6 bases at V and 5 bases at J, with 18 bases between. The length of the CDR3 is 16 residues. The CDR3 region has the DNA TGTGCCAGCAAGGCACTCAAACAAAGTCGGGCCAACGTCCTGACTTTC. This sequence encodes CASKALKQSRANVLTF.

The chain couples TRBV4-2 to TRBJ2-7, with D maybe TRBD1 (6 bases). The CDR3 sequence is 15 residues long. Trimming took off 1 base at V and 4 bases at J, with 14 bases between the two ends. From germline, CDR1 is LGHNA and CDR2 YNFKEQ. CDR3 loop: CASSQVTGREYEQYF. The CDR3 DNA is TGTGCCAGCAGCCAAGTGACAGGTCGTGAGTACGAGCAGTACTTC.

The rearrangement joins TRBV9 to TRBJ2-1; D is perhaps TRBD2 (5 bases). The germline V gene encodes CDR1 SGDLS and CDR2 YYNGEE. The V and J ends lost 0 bases and 7 bases respectively, with 5 bases between them. The CDR3 is 12 amino acids. This CDR3 is CASSVGENEQFF. CDR3 in DNA: TGTGCCAGCAGCGTAGGGGAGAATGAGCAGTTCTTC.

V and J are TRBV19 and TRBJ2-7, with a weak D call TRBD1 (6 bases). V was shortened by 6 bases and J by 3 bases, with 15 bases between the two germline ends. Germline CDR1 and CDR2: LNHDA and SQIVND (reference sequence). The CDR3 has 14 amino acids. As DNA, the CDR3 is TGTGCCAGTAGCACGGACAGCCCGGTCTACGAGCAGTACTTC. Its translation is CASSTDSPVYEQYF.

This clone was counted between two and nine times. CDR3: CTSSATWDGNTEAFF. In DNA form, the CDR3 reads TGCACCAGCAGCGCCACTTGGGACGGGAACACTGAAGCTTTCTTT. The rearrangement joins TRBV1 to TRBJ1-1. TRBV1 is given as a pseudogene. This CDR3 contains 15 residues.

This clone was detected once. CDR3 bases: TGCAGCGTAGGGGGGACTAGCGGGAAGGTAACAGATACGCAGTATTTT. It encodes CSVGGTSGKVTDTQYF. The chain has TRBV29-1 and TRBJ2-3; 13 bases fit TRBD2. Losses at the gene ends were 6 bases for V and 3 bases for J; bases not matched to a gene: 9. Per the germline V gene, CDR1 is SQVTM and CDR2 is ANQGSEA. The CDR3 length is 16 residues.

V and J are TRBV25-1 and TRBJ2-3; TRBD1 aligns across 7 bases. With 5 bases clipped from V and 3 bases from J, the junction kept 5 bases outside the gene matches. This CDR3 has 14 residues. Germline CDR1 reads MGHDK; CDR2 reads SYGVNS. CDR3 protein: CASSRQGSTDTQYF. The DNA for the CDR3 is TGTGCCAGCAGTCGACAGGGATCAACAGATACGCAGTATTTT.

The chain joins TRBV29-1 to TRBJ2-3; the match to TRBD2 covers 7 bases. The CDR3 contains 14 residues. The V gene's germline CDR1 is SQVTM and CDR2 ANQGSEA. DNA for the CDR3: TGCAGTACCCTCTCTGGTTTTAGCGGGGATACGCAGTATTTT. Its translation: CSTLSGFSGDTQYF.

The rearrangement uses TRBV10-2 and TRBJ2-1; 8 nucleotides line up with TRBD2. Looked up from germline, CDR1 is WSHSY and CDR2 is SAAADI. The CDR3 totals 17 residues. J lost 7 bases, V lost 2 bases, and 13 bases had no gene match. The CDR3 sequence is CASSERGGVPGKNEQFF. For the CDR3, the DNA is TGCGCCAGCAGTGAGCGGGGGGGGGTACCCGGCAAGAATGAGCAGTTCTTC.

This chain joins TRBV2 and TRBJ2-5, with TRBD2 as a possible D gene (6 bases). The closer fit of TRBJ2-7 to the DNA end suggests the J call may be wrong. The CDR3 has 12 residues. Germline V CDR1 and CDR2: SNHLY, FYNNEI. The CDR3 sequence is CASSSGSYEQYF. The DNA for the CDR3 is TGTGCCAGCAGTAGCGGGTCCTACGAGCAGTACTTC.

CDR3 amino acids: CASSPIYGDYEQYF. The CDR3 region has the DNA TGTGCCAGCTCACCGATCTATGGGGACTACGAGCAGTACTTC. This chain connects TRBV18 to TRBJ2-7; no clear D. The germline V gene encodes CDR1 KGHSH and CDR2 LQKENI. Trimming shortened V by 3 bases and J by 3 bases, and 12 bases separated the two germline ends. The CDR3 runs to 14 residues.

The chain carries TRBV7-2 and TRBJ1-4; unclear D gene. The V end lost 7 bases, the J end lost 0 bases, and 12 bases lay between the germline ends. This CDR3 spans 15 amino acids. Germline CDR1 SGHTA, CDR2 FQGNSA. The CDR3 DNA reads as TGTGCCAGCAAAGTGGGAGGGCCAACTAATGAAAAACTGTTTTTT. It is translated as CASKVGGPTNEKLFF. Full variable domain (rest looked up from reference TRBV7-2 and TRBJ1-4): GAGVSQSPSNKVTEKGKDVELRCDPISGHTALYWYRQSLGQGLEFLIYFQGNSAPDKSGLPSDRFSAERTGGSVSTLTIQRTQQEDSAVYLCASKVGGPTNEKLFFGSGTQLSVL.

This clone has a handful of counts. V usage is TRBV6-4 and J usage is TRBJ2-1; weak D call: TRBD2 (6 bases). The ends were cut back, 2 bases at V and 2 bases at J, with 10 bases in the middle. In germline, CDR1 is MRHNA, CDR2 SNTAGT. The CDR3 totals 15 residues. CDR3 sequence reads: CASSDEGGAYNEQFF. The CDR3 bases are TGTGCCAGCAGTGACGAGGGAGGTGCCTACAATGAGCAGTTCTTC.

The V and J genes are TRBV27 and TRBJ2-1; D is unclear. CDR1 and CDR2 from the germline V gene are MNHEY and SMNVEV (reference sequence). V lost 7 bases to trimming and J lost 0 bases, with 25 bases between them. This CDR3 is 19 amino acids long. Written as DNA, the CDR3 is TGTGCCAGCATCCACTCCTCGCCCGCCCTTGACACCTCCTACAATGAGCAGTTCTTC. Its translation: CASIHSSPALDTSYNEQFF.

The DNA of the CDR3 is TGTGCCAGCAGCTTGAACCCAGGATTCACCGGGGAGCTGTTTTTT. It codes for CASSLNPGFTGELFF. The chain couples TRBV7-3 to TRBJ2-2; D gene ambiguous. Germline loops: CDR1 SGHTA, CDR2 FQGTGA. This CDR3 has 15 amino acids. V gave up 3 bases and J gave up 4 bases, with 12 bases separating them.

The chain couples TRBV11-2 to TRBJ2-2, with TRBD2 as a possible D gene (6 bases). CDR1 is SGHAT and CDR2 is FQNNGV in the germline V gene. V lost 6 bases and J lost 0, with 11 bases in between. This CDR3 comprises 15 residues. CDR3 nucleotides: TGTGCCAGCAGACGGAGGGTGACGAACACCGGGGAGCTGTTTTTT. Its protein product is CASRRRVTNTGELFF.

The table lists this clone with a few counts. This chain links TRBV6-4 with TRBJ1-6; TRBD1 matches at 8 bases. V trimming: 5 bases; J trimming: 7 bases; junction bases outside the gene matches: 4. Germline V gene lookup returns CDR1 MRHNA and CDR2 SNTAGT. The CDR3 extends over 14 amino acids. The CDR3 region has the DNA TGTGCCAGCAGTCCGGACAGGGAAAATTCACCCCTCCACTTT. This translates into CASSPDRENSPLHF.

The chain couples TRBV6-5 to TRBJ2-1, with 13 bases lining up with TRBD2. The CDR3 extends over 16 amino acids. V lost 0 bases to trimming and J lost 7 bases; unmatched junction nucleotides: 3. Germline CDR1 MNHEY, CDR2 SVGAGI. The chain's CDR3 is CASSYSGLAGENEQFF. The DNA for the CDR3 is TGTGCCAGCAGTTACTCCGGACTAGCGGGAGAAAATGAGCAGTTCTTC.

The V and J genes are TRBV7-6 and TRBJ2-1; no clear D gene. V lost 5 bases to trimming and J lost 8 bases, with 7 bases between them. This CDR3 has 11 amino acids. Per germline, CDR1 SGHVS and CDR2 FNYEAQ. As DNA, the CDR3 is TGTGCCAGCAGCCAAGGCTATGAGCAGTTCTTC. Amino acids: CASSQGYEQFF. Supplemented by reference TRBV7-6 and TRBJ2-1, the full variable domain reads GAGVSQSPRYKVTKRGQDVALRCDPISGHVSLYWYRQALGQGPEFLTYFNYEAQQDKSGLPNDRFSAERPEGSISTLTIQRTEQRDSAMYRCASSQGYEQFFGPGTRLTVL.

The rearrangement uses TRBV30 and TRBJ1-2; D gene ambiguous. Germline V gene data show CDR1 as GTSNPN and CDR2 as SVGIG (reference sequence). This CDR3 spans 15 amino acids. The V end was cut by 4 bases, the J end by 2 bases, with 17 bases between. The CDR3 nucleotides are TGTGCCTGGAACCCCGCGAGGATTCCCAACTATGGCTACACCTTC. Amino acid sequence: CAWNPARIPNYGYTF.

The rearrangement joins TRBV6-6 to TRBJ1-1; D is unclear. The V gene's germline CDR1 is MNHNY and CDR2 SVGAGI (reference sequence). This CDR3 comprises 14 residues. Trimming left V 0 bases short and J 1 base short, with 6 bases between. CDR3 in DNA: TGTGCCAGCAGTTACTCGGCACAGAACACTGAAGCTTTCTTT. Its protein is CASSYSAQNTEAFF.

This clone was detected ten times or more. CDR3: CASSKEETPGANVLTF. CDR3 DNA sequence: TGTGCCAGCAGCAAAGAGGAGACACCTGGGGCCAACGTCCTGACTTTC. The rearrangement links TRBV21-1 to TRBJ2-6. TRBV21-1 is a listed pseudogene. This CDR3 has 16 residues.

The genes are TRBV19 and TRBJ1-4, with D unresolved. The CDR3 is made up of 15 amino acids. In germline, CDR1 is LNHDA, CDR2 SQIVND (reference sequence). V gave up 4 bases and J gave up 5 bases, with 14 bases separating them. Here the CDR3 reads CASSTLDGRNEKLFF. The CDR3 DNA sequence: TGTGCCAGTAGTACCCTGGACGGAAGAAATGAAAAACTGTTTTTT.